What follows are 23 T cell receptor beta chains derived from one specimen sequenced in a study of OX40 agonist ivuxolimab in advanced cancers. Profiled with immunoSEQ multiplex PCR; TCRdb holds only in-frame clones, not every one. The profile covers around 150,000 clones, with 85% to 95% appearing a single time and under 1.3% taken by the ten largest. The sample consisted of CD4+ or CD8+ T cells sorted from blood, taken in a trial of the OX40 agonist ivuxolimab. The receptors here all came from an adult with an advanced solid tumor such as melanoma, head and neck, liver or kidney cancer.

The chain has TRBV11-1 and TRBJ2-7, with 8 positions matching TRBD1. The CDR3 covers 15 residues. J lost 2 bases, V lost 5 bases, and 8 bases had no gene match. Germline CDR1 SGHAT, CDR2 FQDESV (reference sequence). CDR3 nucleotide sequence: TGTGCCAGCAGCCTCGACAGGGGTTCCCCCTACGAGCAGTACTTC. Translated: CASSLDRGSPYEQYF.

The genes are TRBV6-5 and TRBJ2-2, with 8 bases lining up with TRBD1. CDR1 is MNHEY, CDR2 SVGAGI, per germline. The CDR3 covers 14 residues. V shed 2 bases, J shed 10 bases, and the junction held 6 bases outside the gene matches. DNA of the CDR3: TGTGCCAGCAGTTACGGGCAGGGGGCCGAGGAGCTGTTTTTT. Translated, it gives CASSYGQGAEELFF.

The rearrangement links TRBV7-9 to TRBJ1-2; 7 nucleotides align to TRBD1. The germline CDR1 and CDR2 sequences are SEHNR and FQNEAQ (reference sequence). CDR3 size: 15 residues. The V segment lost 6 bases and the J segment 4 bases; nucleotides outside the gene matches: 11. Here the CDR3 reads CASSIGGRSPYGYTF. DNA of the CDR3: TGTGCCAGCAGTATAGGGGGCAGGTCTCCCTATGGCTACACCTTC.

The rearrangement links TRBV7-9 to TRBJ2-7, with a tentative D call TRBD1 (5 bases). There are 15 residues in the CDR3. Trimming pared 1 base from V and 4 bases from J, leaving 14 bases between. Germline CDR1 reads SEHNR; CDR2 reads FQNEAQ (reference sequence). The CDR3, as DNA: TGTGCCAGCAGCTTAGACCGGACACCAGAGTACGAGCAGTACTTC. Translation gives CASSLDRTPEYEQYF.

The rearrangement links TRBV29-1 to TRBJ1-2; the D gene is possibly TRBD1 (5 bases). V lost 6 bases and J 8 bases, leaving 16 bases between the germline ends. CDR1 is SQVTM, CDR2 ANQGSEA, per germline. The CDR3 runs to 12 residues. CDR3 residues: CSVQEGLGGYTF. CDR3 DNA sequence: TGCAGCGTCCAAGAGGGACTCGGGGGCTACACCTTC.

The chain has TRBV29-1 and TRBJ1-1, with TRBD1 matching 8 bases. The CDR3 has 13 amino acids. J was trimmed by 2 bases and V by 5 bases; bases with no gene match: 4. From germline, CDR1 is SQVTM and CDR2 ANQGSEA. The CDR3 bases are TGCAGCGTTAAAGGACAGGGTAACACTGAAGCTTTCTTT. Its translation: CSVKGQGNTEAFF. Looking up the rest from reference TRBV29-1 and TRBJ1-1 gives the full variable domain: SAVISQKPSRDICQRGTSLTIQCQVDSQVTMMFWYRQQPGQSLTLIATANQGSEATYESGFVIDKFPISRPNLTFSTLTVSNMSPEDSSIYLCSVKGQGNTEAFFGQGTRLTVV.

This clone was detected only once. The CDR3 loop reads CASSITGNSEKLFF. CDR3 nucleotide sequence: TGTGCCAGCAGCATAACAGGGAATAGCGAAAAACTGTTTTTT. The chain couples TRBV7-8 to TRBJ1-4, with D perhaps matching TRBD1 (6 bases). There are 14 residues in the CDR3. Per germline, CDR1 SGHVS and CDR2 FQNEAQ. Trimming took off 5 bases at V and 8 bases at J, with 15 bases between the two ends. The full variable domain, in which reference TRBV7-8 and TRBJ1-4 provide the parts outside the CDR3, is GAGVSQSPRYKVAKRGQDVALRCDPISGHVSLFWYQQALGQGPEFLTYFQNEAQLDKSGLPSDRFFAERPEGSVSTLKIQRTQQEDSAVYLCASSITGNSEKLFFGSGTQLSVL.

The chain's CDR3 is CASSLGAGLNTEAFF. In nucleotides, the CDR3 is TGTGCCAGCAGCTTAGGGGCAGGTTTGAACACTGAAGCTTTCTTT. The chain carries TRBV7-3 and TRBJ1-1, with D possibly TRBD1 on 5 matching bases. In germline, CDR1 is SGHTA, CDR2 FQGTGA. The CDR3 has 15 residues. Trimming pared 2 bases from V and 0 bases from J, leaving 10 bases between.

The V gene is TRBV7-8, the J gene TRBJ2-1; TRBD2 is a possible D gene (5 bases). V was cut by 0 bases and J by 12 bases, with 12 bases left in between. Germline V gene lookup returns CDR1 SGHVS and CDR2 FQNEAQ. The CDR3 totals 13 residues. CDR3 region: CASSLAENRGQFF. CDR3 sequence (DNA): TGTGCCAGCAGCTTAGCTGAAAACCGGGGGCAGTTCTTC. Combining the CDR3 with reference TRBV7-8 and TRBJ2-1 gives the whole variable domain GAGVSQSPRYKVAKRGQDVALRCDPISGHVSLFWYQQALGQGPEFLTYFQNEAQLDKSGLPSDRFFAERPEGSVSTLKIQRTQQEDSAVYLCASSLAENRGQFFGPGTRLTVL.

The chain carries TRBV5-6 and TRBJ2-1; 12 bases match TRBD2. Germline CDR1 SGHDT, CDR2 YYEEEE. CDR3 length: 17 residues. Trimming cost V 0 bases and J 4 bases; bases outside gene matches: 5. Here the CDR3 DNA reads TGTGCCAGCAGCTTGGGGATACTAGCGGGGGGATACAATGAGCAGTTCTTC. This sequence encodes CASSLGILAGGYNEQFF.

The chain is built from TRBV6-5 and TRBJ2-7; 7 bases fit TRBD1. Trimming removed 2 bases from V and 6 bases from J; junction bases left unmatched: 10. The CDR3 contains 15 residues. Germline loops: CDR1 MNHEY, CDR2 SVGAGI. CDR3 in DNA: TGTGCCAGCAGTTACCAATCTCCGGCAGGGGGCGAGCAGTACTTC. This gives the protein CASSYQSPAGGEQYF.

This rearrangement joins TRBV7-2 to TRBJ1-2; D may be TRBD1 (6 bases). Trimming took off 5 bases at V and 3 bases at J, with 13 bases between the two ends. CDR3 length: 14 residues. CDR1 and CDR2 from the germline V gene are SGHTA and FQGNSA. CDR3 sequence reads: CASSPYRADYGYTF. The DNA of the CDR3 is TGTGCCAGCAGCCCCTACAGGGCGGACTATGGCTACACCTTC.

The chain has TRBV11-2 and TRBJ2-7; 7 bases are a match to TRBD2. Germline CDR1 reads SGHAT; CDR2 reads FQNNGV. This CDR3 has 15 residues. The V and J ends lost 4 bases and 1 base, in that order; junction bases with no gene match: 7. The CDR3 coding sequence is TGTGCCAGCAGCTCAGCGGGATCAGGTTCCTACGAGCAGTACTTC. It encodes CASSSAGSGSYEQYF.

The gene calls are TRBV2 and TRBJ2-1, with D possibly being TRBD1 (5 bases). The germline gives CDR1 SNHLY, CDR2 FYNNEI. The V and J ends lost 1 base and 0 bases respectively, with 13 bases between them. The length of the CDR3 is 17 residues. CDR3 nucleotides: TGTGCCAGCAGTGAAGAGGGGCTCCGGAGCTCCTACAATGAGCAGTTCTTC. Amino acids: CASSEEGLRSSYNEQFF.

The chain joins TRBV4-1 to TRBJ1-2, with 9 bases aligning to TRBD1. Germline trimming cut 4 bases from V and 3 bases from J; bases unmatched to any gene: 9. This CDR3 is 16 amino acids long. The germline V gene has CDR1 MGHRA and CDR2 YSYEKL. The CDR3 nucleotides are TGCGCCAGCAGCCGGAGACAGGGGGACTTGGACTATGGCTACACCTTC. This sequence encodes CASSRRQGDLDYGYTF.

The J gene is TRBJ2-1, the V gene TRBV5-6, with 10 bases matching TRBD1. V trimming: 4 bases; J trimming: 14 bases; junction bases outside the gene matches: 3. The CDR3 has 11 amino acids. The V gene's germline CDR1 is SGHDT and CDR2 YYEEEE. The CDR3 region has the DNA TGTGCCAGCAGCCCCGGGACAGGGGAGTTCTTC. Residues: CASSPGTGEFF.

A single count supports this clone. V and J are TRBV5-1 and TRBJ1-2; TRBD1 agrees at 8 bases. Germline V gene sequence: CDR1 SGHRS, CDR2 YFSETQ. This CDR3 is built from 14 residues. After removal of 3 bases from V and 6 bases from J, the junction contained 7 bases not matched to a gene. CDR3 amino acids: CASSSGGQGDGYTF. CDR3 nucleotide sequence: TGCGCCAGCAGCTCGGGCGGACAGGGAGATGGCTACACCTTC.

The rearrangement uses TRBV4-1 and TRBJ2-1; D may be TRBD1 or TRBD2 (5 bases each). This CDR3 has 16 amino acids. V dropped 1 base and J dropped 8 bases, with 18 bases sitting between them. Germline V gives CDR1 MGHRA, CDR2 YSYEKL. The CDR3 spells CASSQGPLGAFDEQFF. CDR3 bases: TGCGCCAGCAGCCAAGGCCCCCTCGGGGCCTTCGATGAGCAGTTCTTC.

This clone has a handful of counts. The CDR3 spells CATSRGNTEAFF. In nucleotides, the CDR3 is TGTGCCACCAGCAGAGGTAACACTGAAGCTTTCTTT. V and J are TRBV15 and TRBJ1-1, with D uncertain. This CDR3 contains 12 residues. V was pared by 1 base and J by 2 bases, with 2 bases between. The germline V gene encodes CDR1 LNHNV and CDR2 YYDKDF (reference sequence).

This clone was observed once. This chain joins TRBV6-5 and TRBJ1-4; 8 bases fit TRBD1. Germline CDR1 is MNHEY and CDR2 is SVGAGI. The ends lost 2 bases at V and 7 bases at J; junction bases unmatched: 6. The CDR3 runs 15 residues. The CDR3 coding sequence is TGTGCCAGCAGTTACGGCCGGACAGGGCCTGAAAAACTGTTTTTT. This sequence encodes CASSYGRTGPEKLFF.

CDR3 bases: TGTGCCAGCAGTGAAGTAAGACTAGCGGGACTTTACGAGCAGTACTTC. This gives the protein CASSEVRLAGLYEQYF. V usage is TRBV6-1 and J usage is TRBJ2-7; TRBD2 aligns across 11 bases. Per germline, CDR1 MNHNS and CDR2 SASEGT. The CDR3 totals 16 residues. V lost 1 base and J lost 4; bases outside the gene matches: 6.

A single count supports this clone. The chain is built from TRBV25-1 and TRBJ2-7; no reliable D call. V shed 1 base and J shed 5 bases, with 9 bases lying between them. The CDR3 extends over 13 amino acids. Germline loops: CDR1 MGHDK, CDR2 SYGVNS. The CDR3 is CASSEFGKNEQYF. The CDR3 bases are TGTGCCAGCAGTGAATTTGGCAAGAACGAGCAGTACTTC.

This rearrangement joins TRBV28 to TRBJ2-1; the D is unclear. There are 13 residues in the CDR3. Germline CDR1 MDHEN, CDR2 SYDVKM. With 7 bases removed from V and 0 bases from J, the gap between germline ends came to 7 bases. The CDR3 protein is CASKVFSYNEQFF. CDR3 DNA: TGTGCCAGCAAGGTATTCTCCTACAATGAGCAGTTCTTC.